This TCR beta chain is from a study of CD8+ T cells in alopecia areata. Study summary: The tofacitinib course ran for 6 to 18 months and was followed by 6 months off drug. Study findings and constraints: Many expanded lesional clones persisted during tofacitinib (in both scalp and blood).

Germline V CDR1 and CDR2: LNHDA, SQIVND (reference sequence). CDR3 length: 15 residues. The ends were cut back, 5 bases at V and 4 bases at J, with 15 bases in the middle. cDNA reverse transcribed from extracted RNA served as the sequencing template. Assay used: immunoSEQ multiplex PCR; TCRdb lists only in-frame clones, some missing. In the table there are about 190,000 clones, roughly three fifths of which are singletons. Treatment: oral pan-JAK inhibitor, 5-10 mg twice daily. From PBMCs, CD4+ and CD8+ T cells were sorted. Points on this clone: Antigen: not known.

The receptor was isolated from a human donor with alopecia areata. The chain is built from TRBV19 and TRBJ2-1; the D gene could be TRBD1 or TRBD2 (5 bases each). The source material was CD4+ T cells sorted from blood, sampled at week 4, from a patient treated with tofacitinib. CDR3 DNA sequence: TGTGCCAGTAGTCGGGACGGGGATGGGTACAATGAGCAGTTCTTC. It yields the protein CASSRDGDGYNEQFF.